Shown below are 10 T cell receptor beta chains from a single sample sequenced in a study of blood T cells in healthy people across ages. Primed by a sample-barcoded 5' primer and a J-beta primer mix, a second PCR proceeded for 7 to 11 cycles. TCRdb re-called the 5' RACE reads with MiXCR, one entry per CDR3 protein. Of some 1,500,000 distinct CDR3 sequences listed, roughly 43% are singletons. Sequencing input: blood. The receptors were gathered from a woman aged 18-29 years in good health.

This clonotype was picked up a small number of times. The CDR3 is CASSLDITEAFF. CDR3 coding DNA: TGTGCCAGCAGCTTAGACATAACTGAAGCTTTCTTT. The chain employs TRBV7-9 and TRBJ1-1; no reliable D call. Between the trimmed V and J ends, which lost 1 base and 5 bases, there was a span of 5 bases. This CDR3 is 12 amino acids long. Germline values: CDR1 SEHNR, CDR2 FQNEAQ (reference sequence).

In this sample, this clonotype turned up many times. The rearrangement uses TRBV29-1 and TRBJ1-2; D may be TRBD1 (6 bases). There are 11 residues in the CDR3. The V end lost 5 bases, the J end lost 4 bases, and 8 bases lay between the germline ends. The germline gives CDR1 SQVTM, CDR2 ANQGSEA. The CDR3 loop reads CSVPRGYGYTF. The DNA of the CDR3 is TGCAGCGTTCCCAGGGGCTATGGCTACACCTTC.

The rearrangement joins TRBV5-1 to TRBJ2-3, with TRBD2 as a possible D gene (5 bases). V lost 3 bases, J lost 0 bases, and 11 bases lay in between. This CDR3 has 15 residues. Germline V CDR1 and CDR2: SGHRS, YFSETQ. The DNA for the CDR3 is TGCGCCAGCAGCTCCTTCGGGGATAGCACAGATACGCAGTATTTT. This sequence encodes CASSSFGDSTDTQYF. Together with reference TRBV5-1 and TRBJ2-3, the CDR3 gives the full variable domain: KAGVTQTPRYLIKTRGQQVTLSCSPISGHRSVSWYQQTPGQGLQFLFEYFSETQRNKGNFPGRFSGRQFSNSRSEMNVSTLELGDSALYLCASSSFGDSTDTQYFGPGTRLTVL.

The CDR3 bases are TGTGCCAGCAGCTGGAGACGGGACTTAATGAACACTGAAGCTTTCTTT. Protein: CASSWRRDLMNTEAFF. The gene calls are TRBV5-4 and TRBJ1-1, with a possible D match to TRBD1 (5 bases). Germline CDR1 reads SGHNT; CDR2 reads YYREEE (reference sequence). Trimming took 3 bases from V and 0 from J, leaving 15 bases between them. CDR3 length: 16 amino acids.

The chain recombines TRBV5-6 with TRBJ1-2; D is unresolved. V was shortened by 5 bases and J by 6 bases, with 20 bases between the two germline ends. The germline gives CDR1 SGHDT, CDR2 YYEEEE. This CDR3 spans 15 amino acids. The CDR3 sequence: CASSTLGLTQDGYTF. The CDR3 coding sequence is TGTGCCAGCAGTACCCTGGGCCTCACCCAAGATGGCTACACCTTC. Combining the CDR3 with reference TRBV5-6 and TRBJ1-2 gives the whole variable domain DAGVTQSPTHLIKTRGQQVTLRCSPKSGHDTVSWYQQALGQGPQFIFQYYEEEERQRGNFPDRFSGHQFPNYSSELNVNALLLGDSALYLCASSTLGLTQDGYTFGSGTRLTVV.

This clonotype was detected only a few times. V usage is TRBV7-9 and J usage is TRBJ2-1; tentatively, D is TRBD1 or TRBD2 (5 bases each). The CDR3 length is 15 residues. V was clipped by 5 bases and J by 9 bases, with 20 bases between them. The V gene's germline CDR1 is SEHNR and CDR2 FQNEAQ (reference sequence). CDR3 bases: TGTGCCAGCAGCACCCTCGGGGCCTACAATAGTGAGCAGTTCTTC. Protein sequence: CASSTLGAYNSEQFF.

This clonotype turned up a few times. The V and J genes are TRBV29-1 and TRBJ1-2; 11 nucleotides match TRBD1. Germline CDR1 and CDR2: SQVTM and ANQGSEA. This CDR3 has 14 residues. Trimming took 6 bases from V and 8 from J; bases not matched to a gene: 11. The CDR3 DNA reads as TGCAGCGTCATTGGACAGGGGGCGAAGGGAGGCTACACCTTC. Protein sequence: CSVIGQGAKGGYTF. The full variable domain, rest sourced from reference TRBV29-1 and TRBJ1-2, is SAVISQKPSRDICQRGTSLTIQCQVDSQVTMMFWYRQQPGQSLTLIATANQGSEATYESGFVIDKFPISRPNLTFSTLTVSNMSPEDSSIYLCSVIGQGAKGGYTFGSGTRLTVV.

The chain links TRBV29-1 to TRBJ2-2; D not resolved. The germline V gene encodes CDR1 SQVTM and CDR2 ANQGSEA. The CDR3 covers 12 residues. The ends were cut back, 6 bases at V and 7 bases at J, with 12 bases in the middle. As DNA, the CDR3 is TGCAGCGTCGCTCTCCAGCGCGGGGAGCTGTTTTTT. The encoded protein is CSVALQRGELFF.

This clonotype appeared many times. The rearrangement links TRBV25-1 to TRBJ2-5, with D perhaps being TRBD1 or TRBD2 (5 bases each). Trimming took off 0 bases at V and 5 bases at J, with 7 bases between the two ends. The germline V gene encodes CDR1 MGHDK and CDR2 SYGVNS. CDR3 size: 13 residues. The CDR3 loop reads CASSEYEGETQYF. As DNA, the CDR3 is TGTGCCAGCAGTGAATACGAGGGGGAGACCCAGTACTTC.

The chain links TRBV20-1 to TRBJ1-1; D remains ambiguous. Germline V gene lookup returns CDR1 DFQATT and CDR2 SNEGSKA (reference sequence). Trimming cost V 5 bases and J 1 base, with 14 bases left between them. The CDR3 contains 14 residues. This CDR3 is CSAPYFPGNTEAFF. The CDR3 bases are TGCAGTGCTCCCTATTTCCCGGGGAACACTGAAGCTTTCTTT.